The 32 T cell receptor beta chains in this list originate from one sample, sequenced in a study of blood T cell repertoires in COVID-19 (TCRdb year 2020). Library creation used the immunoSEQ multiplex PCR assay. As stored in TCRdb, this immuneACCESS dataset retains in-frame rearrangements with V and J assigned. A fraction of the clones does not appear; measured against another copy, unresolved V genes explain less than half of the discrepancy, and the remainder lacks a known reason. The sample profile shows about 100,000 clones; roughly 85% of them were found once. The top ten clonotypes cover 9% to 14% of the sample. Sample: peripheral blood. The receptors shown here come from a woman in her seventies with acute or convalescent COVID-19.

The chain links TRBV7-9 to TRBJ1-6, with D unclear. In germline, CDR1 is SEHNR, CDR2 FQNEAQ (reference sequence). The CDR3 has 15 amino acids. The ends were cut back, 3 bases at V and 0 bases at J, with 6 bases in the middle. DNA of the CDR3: TGTGCCAGCAGCTTGACTAGCTCCTATAATTCACCCCTCCACTTT. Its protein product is CASSLTSSYNSPLHF.

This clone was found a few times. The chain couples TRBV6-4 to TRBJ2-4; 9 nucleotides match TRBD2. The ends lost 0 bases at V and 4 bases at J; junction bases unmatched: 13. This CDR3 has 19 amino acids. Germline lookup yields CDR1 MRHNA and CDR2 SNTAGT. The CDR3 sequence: CASSDSMCLAGGPKNIQYF. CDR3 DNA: TGTGCCAGCAGTGACTCGATGTGTTTGGCGGGGGGGCCAAAAAACATTCAGTACTTC.

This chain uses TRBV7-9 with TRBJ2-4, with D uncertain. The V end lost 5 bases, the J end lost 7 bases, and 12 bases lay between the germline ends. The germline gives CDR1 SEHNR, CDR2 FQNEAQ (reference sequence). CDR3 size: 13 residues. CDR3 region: CASSIVTNNIQYF. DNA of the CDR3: TGTGCCAGCAGCATCGTCACAAACAACATTCAGTACTTC.

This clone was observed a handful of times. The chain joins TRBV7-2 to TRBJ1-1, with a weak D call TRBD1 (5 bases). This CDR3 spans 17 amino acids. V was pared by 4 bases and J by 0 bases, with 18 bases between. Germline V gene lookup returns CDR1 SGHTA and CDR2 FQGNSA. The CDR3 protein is CASSSWSQGRMNTEAFF. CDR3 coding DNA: TGTGCCAGCAGCTCGTGGAGTCAGGGTAGAATGAACACTGAAGCTTTCTTT.

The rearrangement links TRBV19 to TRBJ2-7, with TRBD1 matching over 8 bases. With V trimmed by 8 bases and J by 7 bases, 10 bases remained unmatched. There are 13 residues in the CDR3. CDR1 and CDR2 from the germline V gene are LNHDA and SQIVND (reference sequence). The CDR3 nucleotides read TGTGCCAGTGCCGACAGGGGCGTAGGGGAGCAGTACTTC. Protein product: CASADRGVGEQYF.

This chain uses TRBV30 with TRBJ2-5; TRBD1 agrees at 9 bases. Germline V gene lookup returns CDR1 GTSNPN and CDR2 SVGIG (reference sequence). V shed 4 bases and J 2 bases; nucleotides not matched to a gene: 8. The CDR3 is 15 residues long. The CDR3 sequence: CAWTKATGGQETQYF. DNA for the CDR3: TGTGCCTGGACCAAAGCGACAGGGGGACAAGAGACCCAGTACTTC.

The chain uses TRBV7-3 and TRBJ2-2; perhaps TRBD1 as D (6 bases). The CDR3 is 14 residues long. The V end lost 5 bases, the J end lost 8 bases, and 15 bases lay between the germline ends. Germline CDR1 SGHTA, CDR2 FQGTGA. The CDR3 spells CASSKQGLGGELFF. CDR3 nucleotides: TGTGCCAGCAGCAAACAGGGTTTAGGTGGGGAGCTGTTTTTT.

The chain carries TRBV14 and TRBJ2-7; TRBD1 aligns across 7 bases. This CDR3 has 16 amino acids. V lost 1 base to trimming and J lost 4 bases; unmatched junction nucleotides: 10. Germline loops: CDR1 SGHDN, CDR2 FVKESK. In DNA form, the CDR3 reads TGTGCCAGCAGCCAAGGGGCGCGGACAGGTGGTTACGAGCAGTACTTC. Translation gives CASSQGARTGGYEQYF.

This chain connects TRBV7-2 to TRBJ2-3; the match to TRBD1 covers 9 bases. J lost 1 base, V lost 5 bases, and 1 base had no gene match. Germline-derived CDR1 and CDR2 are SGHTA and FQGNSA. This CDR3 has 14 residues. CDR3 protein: CASSRDRGTDTQYF. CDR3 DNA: TGTGCCAGCAGCAGGGACAGGGGCACAGATACGCAGTATTTT. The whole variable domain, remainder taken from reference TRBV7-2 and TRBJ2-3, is GAGVSQSPSNKVTEKGKDVELRCDPISGHTALYWYRQSLGQGLEFLIYFQGNSAPDKSGLPSDRFSAERTGGSVSTLTIQRTQQEDSAVYLCASSRDRGTDTQYFGPGTRLTVL.

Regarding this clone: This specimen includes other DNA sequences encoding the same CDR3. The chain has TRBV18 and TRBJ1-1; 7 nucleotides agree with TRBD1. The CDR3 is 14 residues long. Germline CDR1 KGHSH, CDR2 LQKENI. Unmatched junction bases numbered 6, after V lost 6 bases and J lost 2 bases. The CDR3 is CASSPGQVNTEAFF. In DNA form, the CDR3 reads TGTGCCAGCTCCCCAGGACAGGTCAACACTGAAGCTTTCTTT.

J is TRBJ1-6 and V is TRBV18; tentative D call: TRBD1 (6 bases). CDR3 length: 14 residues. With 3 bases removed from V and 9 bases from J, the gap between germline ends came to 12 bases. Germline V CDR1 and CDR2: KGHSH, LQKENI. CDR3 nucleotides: TGTGCCAGCTCACCTGGTACAGGGATTTCACCCCTCCACTTT. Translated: CASSPGTGISPLHF.

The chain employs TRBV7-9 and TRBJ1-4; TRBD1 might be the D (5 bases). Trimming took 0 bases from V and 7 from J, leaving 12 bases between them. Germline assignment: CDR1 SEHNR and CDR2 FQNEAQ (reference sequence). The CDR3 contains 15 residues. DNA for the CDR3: TGTGCCAGCAGCTTAGCTTCGGGGGGATCTGAAAAACTGTTTTTT. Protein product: CASSLASGGSEKLFF. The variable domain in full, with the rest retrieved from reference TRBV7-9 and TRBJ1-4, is DTGVSQNPRHKITKRGQNVTFRCDPISEHNRLYWYRQTLGQGPEFLTYFQNEAQLEKSRLLSDRFSAERPKGSFSTLEIQRTEQGDSAMYLCASSLASGGSEKLFFGSGTQLSVL.

The CDR3 is CAWSVGQGLPGANVLTF. As DNA, the CDR3 is TGTGCCTGGAGTGTAGGACAGGGGCTCCCTGGGGCCAACGTCCTGACTTTC. The rearrangement uses TRBV30 and TRBJ2-6; 9 bases fit TRBD1. The CDR3 has 17 residues. J was trimmed by 2 bases and V by 0 bases; bases with no gene match: 5. Germline CDR1 reads GTSNPN; CDR2 reads SVGIG (reference sequence).

The CDR3 coding sequence is TGTGCCAGCTCTTCCACAGGGGAAAATTCACCCCTCCACTTT. Protein: CASSSTGENSPLHF. The chain uses TRBV18 and TRBJ1-6; 7 nucleotides agree with TRBD1. The CDR3 spans 14 residues. Germline loops: CDR1 KGHSH, CDR2 LQKENI. J gave up 7 bases and V 6 bases, and 6 bases lay outside the gene matches.

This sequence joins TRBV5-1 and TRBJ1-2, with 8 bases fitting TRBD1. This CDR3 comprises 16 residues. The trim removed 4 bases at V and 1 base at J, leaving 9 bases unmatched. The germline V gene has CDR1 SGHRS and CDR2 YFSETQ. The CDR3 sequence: CASSPGEQGVNYGYTF. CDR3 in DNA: TGCGCCAGCAGCCCGGGGGAACAGGGGGTTAACTATGGCTACACCTTC.

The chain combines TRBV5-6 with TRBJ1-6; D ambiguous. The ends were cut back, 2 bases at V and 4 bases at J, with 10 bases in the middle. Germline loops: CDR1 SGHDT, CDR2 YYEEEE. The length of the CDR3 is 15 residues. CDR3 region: CASSFGGRYNSPLHF. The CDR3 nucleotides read TGTGCCAGCAGCTTTGGCGGCAGATATAATTCACCCCTCCACTTT.

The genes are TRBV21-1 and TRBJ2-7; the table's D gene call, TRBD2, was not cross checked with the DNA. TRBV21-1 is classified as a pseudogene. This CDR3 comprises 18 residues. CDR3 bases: TGTGCCAGCAGTAAACCTAGGACTAGCGGGGAAACCAACTACGAGCAGTACGTC. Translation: CASSKPRTSGETNYEQYV.

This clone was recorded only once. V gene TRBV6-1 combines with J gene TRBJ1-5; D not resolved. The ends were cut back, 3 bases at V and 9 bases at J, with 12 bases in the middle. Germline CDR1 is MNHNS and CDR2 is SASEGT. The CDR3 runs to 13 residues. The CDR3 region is CASSEERVGPQHF. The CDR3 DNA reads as TGTGCCAGCAGTGAGGAGCGGGTTGGGCCCCAGCATTTT.

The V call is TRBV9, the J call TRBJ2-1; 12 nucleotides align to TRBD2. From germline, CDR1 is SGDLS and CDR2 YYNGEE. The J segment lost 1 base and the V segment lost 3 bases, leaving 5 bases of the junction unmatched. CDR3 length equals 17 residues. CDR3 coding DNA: TGTGCCAGCAGCGGAGTAACTAGCGGGGGGTCCTACAATGAGCAGTTCTTC. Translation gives CASSGVTSGGSYNEQFF.

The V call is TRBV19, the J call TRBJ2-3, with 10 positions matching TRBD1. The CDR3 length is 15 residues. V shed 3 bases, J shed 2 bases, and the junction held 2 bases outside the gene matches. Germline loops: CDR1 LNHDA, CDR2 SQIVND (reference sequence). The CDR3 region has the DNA TGTGCCAGTAGTATCGACAGGGGGCCCACAGATACGCAGTATTTT. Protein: CASSIDRGPTDTQYF.

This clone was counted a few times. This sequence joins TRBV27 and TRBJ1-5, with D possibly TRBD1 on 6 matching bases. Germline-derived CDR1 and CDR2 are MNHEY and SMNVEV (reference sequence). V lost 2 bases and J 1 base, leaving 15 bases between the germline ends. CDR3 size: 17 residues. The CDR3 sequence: CASSLRGQILSNQPQHF. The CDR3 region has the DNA TGTGCCAGCAGTTTACGAGGACAGATTTTGAGCAATCAGCCCCAGCATTTT.

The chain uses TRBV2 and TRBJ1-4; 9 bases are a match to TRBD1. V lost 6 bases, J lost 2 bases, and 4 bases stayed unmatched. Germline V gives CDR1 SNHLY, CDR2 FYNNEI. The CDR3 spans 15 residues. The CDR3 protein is CASRVDRGTNEKLFF. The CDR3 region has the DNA TGTGCCAGCAGGGTGGACAGGGGTACTAATGAAAAACTGTTTTTT.

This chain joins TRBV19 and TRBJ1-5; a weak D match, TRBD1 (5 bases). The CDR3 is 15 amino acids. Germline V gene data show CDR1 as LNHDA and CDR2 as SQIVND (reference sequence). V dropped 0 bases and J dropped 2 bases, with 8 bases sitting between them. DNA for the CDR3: TGTGCCAGTAGTATAGAGCCCAGGGGCAATCAGCCCCAGCATTTT. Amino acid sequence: CASSIEPRGNQPQHF. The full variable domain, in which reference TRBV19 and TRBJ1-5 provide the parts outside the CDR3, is DGGITQSPKYLFRKEGQNVTLSCEQNLNHDAMYWYRQDPGQGLRLIYYSQIVNDFQKGDIAEGYSVSREKKESFPLTVTSAQKNPTAFYLCASSIEPRGNQPQHFGDGTRLSIL.

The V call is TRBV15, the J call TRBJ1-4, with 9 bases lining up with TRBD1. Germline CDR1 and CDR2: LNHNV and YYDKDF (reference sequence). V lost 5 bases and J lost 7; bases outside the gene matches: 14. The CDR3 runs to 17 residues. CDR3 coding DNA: TGTGCCACCAGCCCCCGATTCCTAACAGGGGGCACTGAAAAACTGTTTTTT. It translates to CATSPRFLTGGTEKLFF.

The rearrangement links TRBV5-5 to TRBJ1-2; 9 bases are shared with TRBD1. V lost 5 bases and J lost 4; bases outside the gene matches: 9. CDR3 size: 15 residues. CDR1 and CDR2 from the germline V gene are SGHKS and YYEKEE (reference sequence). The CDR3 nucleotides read TGTGCCAGCAGTCCGAATCTGGGACAGGGCTATGGCTACACCTTC. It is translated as CASSPNLGQGYGYTF.

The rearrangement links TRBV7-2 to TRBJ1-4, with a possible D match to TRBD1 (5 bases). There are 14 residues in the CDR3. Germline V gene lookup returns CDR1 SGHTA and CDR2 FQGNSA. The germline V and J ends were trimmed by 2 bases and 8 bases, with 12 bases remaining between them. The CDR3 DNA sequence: TGTGCCAGCAGCTTACAGGGTTGGGGCGAAAAACTGTTTTTT. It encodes CASSLQGWGEKLFF. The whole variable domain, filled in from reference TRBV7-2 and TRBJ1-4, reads GAGVSQSPSNKVTEKGKDVELRCDPISGHTALYWYRQSLGQGLEFLIYFQGNSAPDKSGLPSDRFSAERTGGSVSTLTIQRTQQEDSAVYLCASSLQGWGEKLFFGSGTQLSVL.

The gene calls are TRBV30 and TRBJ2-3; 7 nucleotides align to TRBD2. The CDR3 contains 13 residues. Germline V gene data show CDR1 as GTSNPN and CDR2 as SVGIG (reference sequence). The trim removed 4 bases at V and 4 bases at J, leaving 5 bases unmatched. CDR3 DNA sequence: TGTGCCTGGACAGTGGGAGGGCCAGATACGCAGTATTTT. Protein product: CAWTVGGPDTQYF.

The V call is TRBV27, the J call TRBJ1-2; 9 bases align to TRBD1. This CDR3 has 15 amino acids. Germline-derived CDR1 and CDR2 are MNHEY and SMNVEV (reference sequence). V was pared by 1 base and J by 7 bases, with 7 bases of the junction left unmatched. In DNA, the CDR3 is TGTGCCAGCAGTTTATGGGTGGGACAGGGCTCTGGCTACACCTTC. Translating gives CASSLWVGQGSGYTF.

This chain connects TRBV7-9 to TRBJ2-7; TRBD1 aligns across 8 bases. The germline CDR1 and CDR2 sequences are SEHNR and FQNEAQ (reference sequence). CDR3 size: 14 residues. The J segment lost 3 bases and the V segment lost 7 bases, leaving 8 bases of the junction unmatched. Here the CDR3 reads CASTLGTGFYEQYF. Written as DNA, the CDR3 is TGTGCCAGCACCCTAGGGACAGGCTTCTACGAGCAGTACTTC.

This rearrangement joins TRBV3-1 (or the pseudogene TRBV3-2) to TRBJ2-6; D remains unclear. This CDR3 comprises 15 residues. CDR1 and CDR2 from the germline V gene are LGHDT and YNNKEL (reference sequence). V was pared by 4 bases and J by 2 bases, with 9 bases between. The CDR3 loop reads CASSPPQAGANVLTF. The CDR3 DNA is TGTGCCAGCAGCCCCCCCCAGGCTGGGGCCAACGTCCTGACTTTC.

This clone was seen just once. CDR3 nucleotide sequence: TGCAGCGTCGCCAAACTTATGACAGGGGACAATGAGCAGTTCTTC. Translating it yields CSVAKLMTGDNEQFF. The genes are TRBV29-1 and TRBJ2-1, with 8 bases aligning to TRBD1. There are 15 residues in the CDR3. J lost 5 bases, V lost 6 bases, and 12 bases had no gene match. Per germline, CDR1 SQVTM and CDR2 ANQGSEA.

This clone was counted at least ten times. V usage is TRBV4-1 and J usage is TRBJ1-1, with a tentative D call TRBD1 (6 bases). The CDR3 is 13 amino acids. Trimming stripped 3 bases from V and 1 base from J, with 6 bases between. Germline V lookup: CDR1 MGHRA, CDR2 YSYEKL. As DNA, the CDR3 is TGCGCCAGCAGCCAGACAGGGAACACTGAAGCTTTCTTT. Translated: CASSQTGNTEAFF.